Listed below are T cell receptor beta chains from one sample, sequenced in a study of T-cell reconstitution after alpha-beta-depleted transplantation in children. TCRdb passed the PCR reads through MiXCR, listing each CDR3 protein once. The sample lists some 500,000 distinct CDR3 sequences; around 18% were seen once. The material was PBMCs from the stem cell graft donor, obtained from the stem cell graft. The source of these receptors is a human donor who donated a stem cell graft to a child with acute lymphoblastic leukemia. The CDR3 runs from the conserved cysteine through the conserved F or W. Each record gives: V gene, J gene, D gene, clone size, CDR3 DNA, CDR3 protein. A D gene is named only where the DNA matches it firmly. The listing skips clone size in some rows; elsewhere it reads once, few, many or a size class.

V gene: TRBV12-3/TRBV12-4
J gene: TRBJ1-4
D gene: -
clone size: -
CDR3 DNA: TGTGCCAGCAGTCCGTCCAGGGGAACTAATGAAAAACTGTTTTTT
CDR3 protein: CASSPSRGTNEKLFF

V gene: TRBV20-1
J gene: TRBJ1-2
D gene: -
clone size: few
CDR3 DNA: TGCAGTGCTAGGAACAGGGTAACTAACTATGGCTACACCTTC
CDR3 protein: CSARNRVTNYGYTF

V gene: TRBV6-1
J gene: TRBJ1-5
D gene: -
clone size: -
CDR3 DNA: TGTGCCAGCACCCGGATTGTGGGCAGCATCAGCAATCAGCCCCAGCATTTT
CDR3 protein: CASTRIVGSISNQPQHF

V gene: TRBV20-1
J gene: TRBJ1-5
D gene: -
clone size: many
CDR3 DNA: TGCAGTGCTGAGGACAGCGTGAATCAGCCCCAGCATTTT
CDR3 protein: CSAEDSVNQPQHF

V gene: TRBV24-1
J gene: TRBJ2-3
D gene: TRBD2
clone size: -
CDR3 DNA: TGTGCCACCAGTGGTACAGCGGGAGGGGCGGATACGCAGTATTTT
CDR3 protein: CATSGTAGGADTQYF

V gene: TRBV20-1
J gene: TRBJ1-1
D gene: -
clone size: -
CDR3 DNA: TGCAGTGCTAGGCAGTTAACTGAAGCTTTCTTT
CDR3 protein: CSARQLTEAFF

V gene: TRBV24-1
J gene: TRBJ2-3
D gene: -
clone size: few
CDR3 DNA: TGTGCCACCAGTGATTGGGGAACAAGCACAGATACGCAGTATTTT
CDR3 protein: CATSDWGTSTDTQYF

V gene: TRBV5-1
J gene: TRBJ2-7
D gene: -
clone size: -
CDR3 DNA: TGCGCCAGCAGCTTGATCAGCGTCTCGGGCGAGCAGTACTTC
CDR3 protein: CASSLISVSGEQYF

V gene: TRBV5-5
J gene: TRBJ2-5
D gene: TRBD1
clone size: -
CDR3 DNA: TGTGCCAGCAGCTTTGTTCACGGGACAGGGGAAAAAGAGACCCAGTACTTC
CDR3 protein: CASSFVHGTGEKETQYF

V gene: TRBV29-1
J gene: TRBJ1-6
D gene: -
clone size: -
CDR3 DNA: TGCAGCGTAGAGGACAGTGGTTTGGGGATTCCCCTCCACTTT
CDR3 protein: CSVEDSGLGIPLHF

V gene: TRBV7-6
J gene: TRBJ2-3
D gene: TRBD2
clone size: -
CDR3 DNA: TGTGCCAGCAGCTTACCACGAGGGACTAGCGGGAGGGCCTCAGATACGCAGTATTTT
CDR3 protein: CASSLPRGTSGRASDTQYF

V gene: TRBV12-3/TRBV12-4
J gene: TRBJ2-5
D gene: TRBD2
clone size: many
CDR3 DNA: TGTGCCAGCAGTTTAGACGGAGCGGGAGTGGGAGAGACCCAGTACTTC
CDR3 protein: CASSLDGAGVGETQYF

V gene: TRBV10-3
J gene: TRBJ2-4
D gene: -
clone size: once
CDR3 DNA: TGTGCCATCAGTGACCCCGGCCAGGATGGCCACATTCAGTACTTC
CDR3 protein: CAISDPGQDGHIQYF

V gene: TRBV10-1
J gene: TRBJ2-3
D gene: -
clone size: -
CDR3 DNA: TGCGCCAGCAGCGGAACCTGGGACGGCACAGATACGCAGTATTTT
CDR3 protein: CASSGTWDGTDTQYF

V gene: TRBV5-4
J gene: TRBJ2-7
D gene: -
clone size: -
CDR3 DNA: TGTGCCAGCAGCTCCCCGGCCCTGATGAAGCAGTACTTC
CDR3 protein: CASSSPALMKQYF

V gene: TRBV3-1
J gene: TRBJ2-7
D gene: -
clone size: -
CDR3 DNA: TGTGCCAGCAGCTACTTACCCGACCGGAGTTACGAGCAGTACTTC
CDR3 protein: CASSYLPDRSYEQYF

V gene: TRBV20-1
J gene: TRBJ2-5
D gene: -
clone size: -
CDR3 DNA: TGCAGTGCATCACGCCCGGGACTTGTGGAGACCCAGTACTTC
CDR3 protein: CSASRPGLVETQYF

V gene: TRBV29-1
J gene: TRBJ2-7
D gene: -
clone size: -
CDR3 DNA: TGCAGCGTTTTACCGGGTGGCAGGCCCTACGAGCAGTACTTC
CDR3 protein: CSVLPGGRPYEQYF

V gene: TRBV29-1
J gene: TRBJ2-7
D gene: TRBD1
clone size: -
CDR3 DNA: TGCAGCGTTGAACCCTCCGGGACAGGTACCTACGAGCAGTACTTC
CDR3 protein: CSVEPSGTGTYEQYF

V gene: TRBV29-1
J gene: TRBJ1-2
D gene: -
clone size: -
CDR3 DNA: TGCAGCGTTGACGCAGAGCCTAGGGGCTACACCTTC
CDR3 protein: CSVDAEPRGYTF

V gene: TRBV7-6
J gene: TRBJ2-1
D gene: TRBD2
clone size: few
CDR3 DNA: TGTGCCAGCAGCTTAAAGGCGGGAGGATCCTACAATGAGCAGTTCTTC
CDR3 protein: CASSLKAGGSYNEQFF

V gene: TRBV24-1
J gene: TRBJ2-3
D gene: -
clone size: few
CDR3 DNA: TGTGCCACCAGTGATTGGGGAGAAAAAGGAACGCAGTATTTT
CDR3 protein: CATSDWGEKGTQYF

V gene: TRBV7-9
J gene: TRBJ2-1
D gene: -
clone size: few
CDR3 DNA: TGTGCCAGCAGCCCGTCATCTCCAATGAATGAGCAGTTCTTC
CDR3 protein: CASSPSSPMNEQFF